Detailed here is one TCR beta chain. Its target is not known. Noted time point: week 47, end of study. In every dose of vaccine, 300 ug of mutant IDH1 20-mer peptide was given alongside topical imiquimod. This sample was included in a study of a mutant IDH1 vaccine in newly diagnosed glioma. Trimming cost V 2 bases and J 2 bases, with 8 bases left between them. Germline CDR1 reads SGHDT; CDR2 reads YYEEEE. This CDR3 is 15 amino acids long. Method: immunoSEQ multiplex PCR; TCRdb's copy keeps in-frame clones and lacks some. The sample yields about 56,000 clones, less than 80% seen once. The receptor comes from a man aged 45-65 years with glioma. The J gene is TRBJ2-6, the V gene TRBV5-6, with a tentative D call TRBD1 (6 bases). The sample in question was PBMCs, obtained from a glioma patient whose treatment included an IDH1 peptide vaccine. CDR3 in DNA: TGTGCCAGCAGCTTACAGGGCCCTGGGGCCAACGTCCTGACTTTC. Protein product: CASSLQGPGANVLTF.